This T cell receptor beta chain was obtained from a study of blood T cell repertoires in COVID-19 (dated by TCRdb to about 2020). With regard to the full study: Collaborator samples came from the United States, Italy and Spain and covered acute and convalescent phases of COVID-19. A freely available public database, intended as a resource for researchers studying the immune response to SARS-CoV-2, is where the repertoires were released. Deeply sampled blood TCRbeta repertoires from subjects exposed to, actively infected with, or recovered from COVID-19 were included in the dataset. Where available, HLA class I and class II types were obtained from metadata supplied by the sample provider rather than from assay-based typing. The samples were drawn from the first 160 participants of the ongoing ImmuneRACE study and from 1,254 subjects provided by 6 global collaborators. The material from the prospective study consisted of cDNA or gDNA derived from T cells, B-cell-depleted T cells, or PBMCs. Nearly every sample came with metadata listing a de-identified subject ID, COVID-19 status, age in years and sex.

TCRbeta CDR3 regions were amplified from genomic DNA by means of the immunoSEQ Assay, a bias-controlled multiplex PCR. The authors' pipeline ran thus. Within the assay, amplification of reference gene primers was used to estimate how many nucleated cells each sample contained. To quantify the absolute abundance of each unique TCRbeta CDR3 rearrangement, sequence reads were collapsed and filtered. For each sample, productive Simpson clonality was calculated as the square root of Simpson's diversity index across productive rearrangements. TCRdb retrieved this table from immuneACCESS and kept in-frame rearrangements only. Not all clones are present; in checked studies, unresolved V genes account for under half, and no reason is known for the remainder. D and trimming come from the DNA, and the V and J calls and clone size come from that table. The sample profile shows about 70,000 clones; around 87% of them were found once. Clones ranked in the top ten supply approximately 11% of the sample.

Each collaborating institution followed its own protocols to collect whole blood in K2EDTA tubes. Collaborator samples were shipped for TCRbeta analysis as frozen whole blood, isolated PBMCs, or DNA extracted from either sample type. Germline trimming amounts to 2 bases on V and 6 bases on J, with 7 as the count of junction bases outside the gene matches. The CDR3, cysteine through phenylalanine, is 15 amino acids long. The sequence is cut down to CDR3 DNA, 45 bases in frame from base 1. CDR1 and CDR2, looked up from the germline V gene (reference sequence), are GTSNPN and SVGIG. On this clone: Its antigen is unknown. Base qualities are not provided; no much larger clone lies one nucleotide away.

Findings and caveats that apply to the study as a whole: The quantity of clinical and demographic metadata differed by source and by participant and was supplied without curation.

Sequencing input: peripheral blood. This sequence originates from a young woman with acute or convalescent COVID-19. This chain is built from TRBV30 and TRBJ1-6; a stretch of 7 junction bases matches TRBD1. The CDR3 has the sequence CAWSRMTGTNSPLHF. The DNA reads TGTGCCTGGAGTCGGATGACAGGGACTAATTCACCCCTCCACTTT.